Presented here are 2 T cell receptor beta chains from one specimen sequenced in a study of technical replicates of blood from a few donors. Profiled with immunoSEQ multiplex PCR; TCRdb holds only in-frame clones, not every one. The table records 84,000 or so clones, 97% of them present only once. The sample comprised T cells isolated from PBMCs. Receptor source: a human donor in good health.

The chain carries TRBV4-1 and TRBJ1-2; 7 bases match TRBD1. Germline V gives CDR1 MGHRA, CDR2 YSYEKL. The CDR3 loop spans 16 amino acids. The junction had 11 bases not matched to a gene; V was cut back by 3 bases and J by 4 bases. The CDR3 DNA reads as TGCGCCAGCAGCCAGCCGACAGGGCTGGATGTCTATGGCTACACCTTC. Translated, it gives CASSQPTGLDVYGYTF.

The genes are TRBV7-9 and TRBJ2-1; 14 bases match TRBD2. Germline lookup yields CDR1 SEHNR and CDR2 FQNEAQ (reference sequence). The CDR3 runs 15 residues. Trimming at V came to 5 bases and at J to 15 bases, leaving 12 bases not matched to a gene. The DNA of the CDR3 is TGTGCCAGCAGCATCCGACTAGCGGGAGGGCCGAGGCCGTTCTTC. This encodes CASSIRLAGGPRPFF. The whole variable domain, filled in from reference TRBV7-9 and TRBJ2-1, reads DTGVSQNPRHKITKRGQNVTFRCDPISEHNRLYWYRQTLGQGPEFLTYFQNEAQLEKSRLLSDRFSAERPKGSFSTLEIQRTEQGDSAMYLCASSIRLAGGPRPFFGPGTRLTVL.